The entry below gives a single T cell receptor beta chain sequence along with its context. Its antigen is unknown. The entry originates in a study of OX40 agonist ivuxolimab in advanced cancers. Study context: It was ivuxolimab, an agonistic anti-OX40 (CD134) antibody, that patients were treated with. Melanoma, hepatocellular carcinoma, head and neck or renal cell cancer occurred in dose-escalation patients.

Generated by immunoSEQ multiplex PCR, the TCRdb table keeps only in-frame clones and is missing some. The sample lists some 80,000 clones, under 85% occurring once. Study-level findings and limits: At 0.1 to 3.0 mg/kg, clonal expansion of CD4+ and CD8+ blood T cells had occurred by week 6.

This CDR3 spans 16 amino acids. Germline CDR1 is MNHEY and CDR2 is SMNVEV (reference sequence). With V trimmed by 3 bases and J by 1 base, 2 bases remained unmatched. Specimen: CD4+ or CD8+ T cells sorted from blood, collected in a trial of the OX40 agonist ivuxolimab. This chain links TRBV27 with TRBJ2-2; 10 bases agree with TRBD2. The origin of this receptor is an adult with an advanced solid tumor such as melanoma, head and neck, liver or kidney cancer. The CDR3 sequence is CASSFRLAGNTGELFF. CDR3 coding DNA: TGTGCCAGCAGTTTCAGACTAGCGGGGAACACCGGGGAGCTGTTTTTT.